This T cell receptor (beta chain) was found in a study of beta chain features in type 1 diabetes. Study-wide results and caveats: The question of HLA type influencing TCRB rearrangement was one that remained unresolved here.

Worth noting for this clone: The target antigen is unknown.

In germline, CDR1 is MGHDK, CDR2 SYGVNS. The CDR3 consists of 14 residues. V was pared by 3 bases and J by 4 bases, with 3 bases of the junction left unmatched. The study reverse transcribed the entire isolated RNA, so it sequenced expressed TCRB transcripts. Repertoires were generated with immunoSEQ multiplex PCR, while TCRdb's copy carries only in-frame clones and drops some. In the table there are about 300,000 clones, about 8.5% of which are singletons. This chain connects TRBV25-1 to TRBJ1-5; TRBD1 aligns across 7 bases. The TCR sequence derives from a woman aged 18 to 35 in good health. The sample consisted of central memory CD4+ T cells from blood. CDR3: CASSDGTVNQPQHF. The DNA for the CDR3 is TGTGCCAGCAGTGACGGGACAGTTAATCAGCCCCAGCATTTT. Filled out from reference TRBV25-1 and TRBJ1-5, the complete variable domain reads EADIYQTPRYLVIGTGKKITLECSQTMGHDKMYWYQQDPGMELHLIHYSYGVNSTEKGDLSSESTVSRIRTEHFPLTLESARPSHTSQYLCASSDGTVNQPQHFGDGTRLSIL.